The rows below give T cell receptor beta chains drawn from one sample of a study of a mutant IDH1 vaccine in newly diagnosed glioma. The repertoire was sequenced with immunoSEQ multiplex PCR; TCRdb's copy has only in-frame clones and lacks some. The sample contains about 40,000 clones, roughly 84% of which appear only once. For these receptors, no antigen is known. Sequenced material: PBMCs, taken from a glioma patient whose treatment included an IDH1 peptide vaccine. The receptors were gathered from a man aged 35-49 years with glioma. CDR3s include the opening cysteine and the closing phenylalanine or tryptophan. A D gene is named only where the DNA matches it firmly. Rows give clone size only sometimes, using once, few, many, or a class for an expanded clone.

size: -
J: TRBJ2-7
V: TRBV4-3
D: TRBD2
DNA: TGCGCCAGCAGCCCTAGCGGGAGGAACTACGAGCAGTACTTC
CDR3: CASSPSGRNYEQYF

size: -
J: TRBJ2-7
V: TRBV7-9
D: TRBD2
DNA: TGTGCCAGCAGCTTACATCTTACTAGCGGGGCTGGGGAGCAGTACTTC
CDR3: CASSLHLTSGAGEQYF

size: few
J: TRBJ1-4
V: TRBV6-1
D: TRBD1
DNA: TGTGCCAGCGACAGGGGGGGAAATGAAAAACTGTTTTTT
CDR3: CASDRGGNEKLFF

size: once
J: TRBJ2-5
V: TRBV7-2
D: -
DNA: TGTGCCAGCAGCTTATTTTCCACCCAAGAGACCCAGTACTTC
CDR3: CASSLFSTQETQYF

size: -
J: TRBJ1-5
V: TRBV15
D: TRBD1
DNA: TGTGCCACCAGCAGAGTGGTCGGGACAGCAACTCGTCAGCCCCAGCATTTT
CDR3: CATSRVVGTATRQPQHF

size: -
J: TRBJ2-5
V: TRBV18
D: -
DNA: TGTGCCAGCTCATGGGGAGAGACCCAGTACTTC
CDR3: CASSWGETQYF

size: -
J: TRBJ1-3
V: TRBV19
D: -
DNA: TGTGCCAGTAGTACCACAGACAGGATTGGAAACACCATATATTTT
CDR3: CASSTTDRIGNTIYF

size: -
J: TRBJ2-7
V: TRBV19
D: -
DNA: TGTGCCAGCAGCGGACTGCTTTCTCTTAGCGAGCAGTACTTC
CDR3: CASSGLLSLSEQYF

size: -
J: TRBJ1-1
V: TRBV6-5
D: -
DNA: TGTGCCAGCAGTTACTCTAGGACAGTGAACACTGAAGCTTTCTTT
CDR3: CASSYSRTVNTEAFF

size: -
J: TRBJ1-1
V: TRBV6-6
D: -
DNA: TGTGCCAGCTCCCTGAGAGGGGCGAGCACTGAAGCTTTCTTT
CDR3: CASSLRGASTEAFF

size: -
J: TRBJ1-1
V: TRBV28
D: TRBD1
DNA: TGTGCCAGCAGTTTAGACAGGGTAGCCGAAGCTTTCTTT
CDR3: CASSLDRVAEAFF

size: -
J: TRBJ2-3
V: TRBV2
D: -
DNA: TGTGCCAGCAGTCTGTTACAGGGCCGGGATACGCAGTATTTT
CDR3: CASSLLQGRDTQYF

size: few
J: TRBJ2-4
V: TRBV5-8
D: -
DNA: TGTGCCAGCAGCTTGGAAATAGGACAGTGGGTCAACATTCAGTACTTC
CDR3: CASSLEIGQWVNIQYF

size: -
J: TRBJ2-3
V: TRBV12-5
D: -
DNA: TGTGCTAGTGGCGAACCAGCCGGGTCGCGCGAAAGGGATACGCAGTATTTT
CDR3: CASGEPAGSRERDTQYF

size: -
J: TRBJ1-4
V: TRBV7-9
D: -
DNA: TGTGCCAGCAGATCTGACGGAAGCAATGAAAAACTGTTTTTT
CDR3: CASRSDGSNEKLFF

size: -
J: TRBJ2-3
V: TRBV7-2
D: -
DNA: TGTGCCAGCAGCTTAAAGGCGGTGGGACCCGATACGCAGTATTTT
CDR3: CASSLKAVGPDTQYF

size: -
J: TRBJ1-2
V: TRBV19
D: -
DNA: TGTGCCAGTAGTACCGACAGACAATCTAACTATGGCTACACCTTC
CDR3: CASSTDRQSNYGYTF

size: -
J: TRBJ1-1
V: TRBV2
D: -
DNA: TGTGCCAGCAGGACCACAGAGAACACTGAAGCTTTCTTT
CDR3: CASRTTENTEAFF

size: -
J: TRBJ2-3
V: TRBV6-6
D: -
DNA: TGTGCCAGTAGACTTGGGGAAGCAGATACGCAGTATTTT
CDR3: CASRLGEADTQYF

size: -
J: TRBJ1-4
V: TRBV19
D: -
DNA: TGTGCCAGTAGTATTCATGGTTCTAATGAAAAACTGTTTTTT
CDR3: CASSIHGSNEKLFF

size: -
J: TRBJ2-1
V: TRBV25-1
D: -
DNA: TGTGCCAGCAGTGAATTCGCGGGACTGAATGAGCAGTTCTTC
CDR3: CASSEFAGLNEQFF

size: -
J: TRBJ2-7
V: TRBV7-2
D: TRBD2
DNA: TGTGCCAGCAGCCCTAGGTGGGGAGGGAGGACCATCCCCTACGAGCAGTACTTC
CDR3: CASSPRWGGRTIPYEQYF

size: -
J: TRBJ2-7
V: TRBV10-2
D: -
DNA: TGCGCCAGCAGTGCTGCGGGAAACGAGCAGTACTTC
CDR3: CASSAAGNEQYF

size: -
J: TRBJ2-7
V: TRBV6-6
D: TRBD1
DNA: TGTGCCAGCAGGAGACAGGGCCCGAAGAACTCCTACGAGCAGTACTTC
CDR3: CASRRQGPKNSYEQYF

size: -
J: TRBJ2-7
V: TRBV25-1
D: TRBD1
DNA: TGTGCCAGCCAAGGACAGGGGGCGAGTGAGCAGTACTTC
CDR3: CASQGQGASEQYF

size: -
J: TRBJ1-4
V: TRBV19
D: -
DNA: TGTGCCAGTAGGGAGTGGGACAAGGGCGAAAAACTGTTTTTT
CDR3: CASREWDKGEKLFF

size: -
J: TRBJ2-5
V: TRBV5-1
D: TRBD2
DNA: TGCGCCAGCAGCTTAATGCCTAGCGGGAGTACAGAGACCCAGTACTTC
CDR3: CASSLMPSGSTETQYF

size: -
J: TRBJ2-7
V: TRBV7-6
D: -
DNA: TGTGCCAGCAGCTTGAAAGGCGTCTACGAGCAGTACTTC
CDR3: CASSLKGVYEQYF

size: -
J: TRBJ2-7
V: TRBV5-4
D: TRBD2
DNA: TGTGCCAGCAGCTCCAGTAGCGGGAGCTTCTACGAGCAGTACTTC
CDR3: CASSSSSGSFYEQYF

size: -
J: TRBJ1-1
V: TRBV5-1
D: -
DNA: TGCGCCAGCAGCCCCTCGGGAAGAACTCTCTCTGAAGCTTTCTTT
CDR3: CASSPSGRTLSEAFF

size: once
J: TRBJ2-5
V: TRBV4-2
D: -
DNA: TGTGCCAGCAGCCAAGGGCTTGTTACAGAACAAGAGACCCAGTACTTC
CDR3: CASSQGLVTEQETQYF

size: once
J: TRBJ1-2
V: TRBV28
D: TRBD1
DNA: TGTGCCAGCAGTTTGGCCCAACCCGGACAGGGGTATGGCTACACCTTC
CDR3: CASSLAQPGQGYGYTF

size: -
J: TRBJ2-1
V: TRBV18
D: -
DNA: TGTGCCAGCTCACCGGGGCTAGCGAATGAGCAGTTCTTC
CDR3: CASSPGLANEQFF

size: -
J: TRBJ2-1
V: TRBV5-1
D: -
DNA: TGCGCCAGCAGCTTGGCCTTAGCGAACAATGAGCAGTTCTTC
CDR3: CASSLALANNEQFF

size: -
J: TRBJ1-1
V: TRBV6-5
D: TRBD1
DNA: TGTGCCAGCAGCCAGACAGGGAACATGAACACTGAAGCTTTCTTT
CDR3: CASSQTGNMNTEAFF

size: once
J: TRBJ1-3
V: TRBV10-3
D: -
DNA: TGTGCCATCTCCCGACAGACCCTCTCTGGAAACACCATATATTTT
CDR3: CAISRQTLSGNTIYF

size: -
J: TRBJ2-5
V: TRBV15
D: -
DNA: TGTGCCACCAGCAGAGACATCCAAGAGACCCAGTACTTC
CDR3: CATSRDIQETQYF

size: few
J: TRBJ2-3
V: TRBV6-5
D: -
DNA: TGTGCCAGCAGTAGACGGGTCACAGATACGCAGTATTTT
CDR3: CASSRRVTDTQYF

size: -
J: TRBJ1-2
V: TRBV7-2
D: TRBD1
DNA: TGTGCCAGCAGCTTTACAGGGGGTTGGGGCTACACCTTC
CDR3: CASSFTGGWGYTF

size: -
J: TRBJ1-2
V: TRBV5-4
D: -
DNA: TGTGCCAGCAGCTTGGTTTACGACAGCTATGGCTACACCTTC
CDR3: CASSLVYDSYGYTF

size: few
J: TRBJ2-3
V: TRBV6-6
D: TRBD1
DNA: TGTGCCAGCAGCCAGGGACAGGGAAGCACAGATACGCAGTATTTT
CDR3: CASSQGQGSTDTQYF

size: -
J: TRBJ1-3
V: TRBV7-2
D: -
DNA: TGTGCCAGCAGCTTCGACGTCGGGGCTCGTGGAAACACCATATATTTT
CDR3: CASSFDVGARGNTIYF

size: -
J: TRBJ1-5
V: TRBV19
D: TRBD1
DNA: TGTGCCAGTACCGGACAGGGGAGAACCAATCAGCCCCAGCATTTT
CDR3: CASTGQGRTNQPQHF